The T cell receptor beta chain described here comes from a study of T-cell memory formation after mild COVID-19. Study-wide results and limits: Contracting clones from day 15 to 85 had balanced CD4/CD8; later expanders favoured CD4+.

MiXCR, run by TCRdb on the 5' RACE reads, gives a single entry per CDR3 protein. The sample lists around 310,000 distinct CDR3 sequences, over 11% occurring once. Points on this clonotype: Its antigen is undetermined.

Input material: PBMCs or a T cell subset sorted from them (not recorded which). The receptor comes from a man younger than 30 who had mild COVID-19 (a few samples of this study predate the infection). Cell type and time point are not known.

CDR3 coding DNA: TGTGCCAGCAGCCACCGCCGGGACAGTTGGGAAGAGACCCAGTACTTC. Translated: CASSHRRDSWEETQYF. V and J are TRBV11-1 and TRBJ2-5; TRBD1 matches 7 bases. Per germline, CDR1 SGHAT and CDR2 FQDESV (reference sequence). CDR3 length: 16 residues. Unmatched junction bases numbered 12, after V lost 5 bases and J lost 3 bases. The full variable domain, its missing parts supplied by reference TRBV11-1 and TRBJ2-5, is EAEVAQSPRYKITEKSQAVAFWCDPISGHATLYWYRQILGQGPELLVQFQDESVVDDSQLPKDRFSAERLKGVDSTLKIQPAELGDSAMYLCASSHRRDSWEETQYFGPGTRLLVL.